Listed below are T cell receptor beta chains from one sample, sequenced in a study of shared clonotypes between healthy human individuals. Measured with immunoSEQ multiplex PCR; TCRdb has only the in-frame clones, and not every one. The sample includes millions of clones, about 92% of them seen just once. Sequencing was carried out using naive CD8+ T cells from PBMCs. All receptors derive from a young man in good health. Some clones in this sample may be carry-over from other donors' samples. Each CDR3 is given with its conserved first and last residue. D genes are given only for firm matches. Only part of the rows carry a size: once, few, many, or a class if the clone is expanded.

d_gene	v_gene	j_gene	abundance	CDR3aa	CDR3nt
TRBD2	TRBV19	TRBJ2-2	.	CASSREAGELFF	TGTGCCAGTAGTCGGGAGGCCGGGGAGCTGTTTTTT
TRBD2	TRBV7-9	TRBJ2-1	.	CASSRLAGTYNEQFF	TGTGCCAGCAGCCGACTAGCGGGAACATACAATGAGCAGTTCTTC
.	TRBV19	TRBJ2-1	.	CASSRAPGQYNEQFF	TGTGCCAGTAGCCGGGCCCCCGGACAGTACAATGAGCAGTTCTTC
.	TRBV2	TRBJ1-2	.	CASSEEQGDVNYGYTF	TGTGCCAGCAGTGAAGAACAGGGCGACGTTAACTATGGCTACACCTTC
.	TRBV4-1	TRBJ2-2	.	CASSQEFGRGLSRTGELFF	TGCGCCAGCAGCCAAGAATTTGGGAGGGGGCTTTCGCGCACCGGGGAGCTGTTTTTT
.	TRBV29-1	TRBJ2-7	.	CSVEWGVEQYF	TGCAGCGTTGAATGGGGCGTGGAGCAGTACTTC
TRBD1	TRBV5-1	TRBJ2-7	.	CASSSGTGYNEQYF	TGCGCCAGCAGCTCGGGGACAGGGTACAACGAGCAGTACTTC
.	TRBV19	TRBJ1-5	.	CASSGGGRTTRNQPQHF	TGTGCCAGTAGCGGGGGCGGCAGGACTACTCGCAATCAGCCCCAGCATTTT
.	TRBV9	TRBJ1-1	few	CASSVVYGTEAFF	TGTGCCAGCAGCGTAGTTTACGGGACAGAAGCTTTCTTT
.	TRBV4-2	TRBJ1-4	.	CASRQWGSNEKLFF	TGTGCCAGCAGACAGTGGGGTTCCAATGAAAAACTGTTTTTT
.	TRBV6-1	TRBJ1-2	.	CASIEPRGGFYGYTF	TGTGCCAGCATCGAACCCCGGGGAGGGTTTTATGGCTACACCTTC
TRBD1	TRBV7-9	TRBJ2-5	.	CASTLRGQKETQYF	TGTGCCAGCACCCTTAGGGGGCAAAAGGAGACCCAGTACTTC
.	TRBV18	TRBJ2-5	.	CASSTDAWETQYF	TGTGCCAGCTCAACCGATGCCTGGGAGACCCAGTACTTC
.	TRBV6-5	TRBJ2-7	.	CASSPTDFSYEQYF	TGTGCCAGCAGTCCGACAGACTTCTCCTACGAGCAGTACTTC
.	TRBV6-1	TRBJ1-5	.	CASNWALNQPQHF	TGTGCCAGCAATTGGGCCTTAAATCAGCCCCAGCATTTT
TRBD2	TRBV13	TRBJ2-3	.	CASNPGRARDTQYF	TGTGCCAGCAATCCCGGGAGGGCAAGGGATACGCAGTATTTT
TRBD1	TRBV18	TRBJ1-5	.	CASSPTGVGGNQPQHF	TGTGCCAGCTCACCCACAGGGGTGGGTGGCAATCAGCCCCAGCATTTT
.	TRBV27	TRBJ2-7	.	CASSVGETYEQYF	TGTGCCAGCAGTGTTGGGGAAACCTACGAGCAGTACTTC
TRBD2	TRBV13	TRBJ2-3	.	CASSPNSLAGTHPQYF	TGTGCCAGCAGCCCGAATAGTCTAGCGGGGACCCACCCCCAGTATTTT
TRBD2	TRBV4-1	TRBJ2-2	.	CASSPHSGSNTGELFF	TGCGCCAGCAGCCCCCATAGCGGGTCGAACACCGGGGAGCTGTTTTTT
TRBD1	TRBV9	TRBJ1-2	.	CASSGTQGASGYTF	TGTGCCAGCAGCGGAACCCAGGGGGCGAGTGGCTACACCTTC
TRBD1	TRBV5-6	TRBJ2-7	.	CASSLAGGNYEQYF	TGTGCCAGCAGCTTGGCAGGGGGTAACTACGAGCAGTACTTC
.	TRBV9	TRBJ2-5	.	CASRAGNLLEETQYF	TGTGCCAGCAGGGCAGGGAACCTTCTCGAAGAGACCCAGTACTTC
TRBD2	TRBV7-9	TRBJ2-1	.	CASSLGYTGGYNEQFF	TGTGCCAGCAGCTTAGGCTATACGGGAGGCTACAATGAGCAGTTCTTC
TRBD1	TRBV9	TRBJ2-7	once	CASSVRDRDLHEQYF	TGTGCCAGCAGCGTCCGGGACAGGGACCTCCACGAGCAGTACTTC
TRBD1	TRBV28	TRBJ1-4	.	CASSLIRGRWEKLFF	TGTGCCAGCAGTTTAATAAGGGGGCGGTGGGAAAAACTGTTTTTT
.	TRBV6-6	TRBJ1-1	.	CASSYGRGPEAFF	TGTGCCAGCAGTTACGGACGGGGACCCGAAGCTTTCTTT
TRBD2	TRBV27	TRBJ2-3	.	CASSYLAGGPGDTQYF	TGTGCCAGCAGTTATCTAGCGGGAGGGCCCGGGGATACGCAGTATTTT
.	TRBV6-1	TRBJ2-7	.	CASSEITGTPYEQYF	TGTGCCAGCAGTGAAATAACCGGGACGCCGTACGAGCAGTACTTC
TRBD2	TRBV9	TRBJ2-4	.	CASSSLGLAGDSTKNIQYF	TGTGCCAGCAGCTCCCTAGGTCTAGCGGGAGATAGCACCAAAAACATTCAGTACTTC
.	TRBV7-9	TRBJ2-7	.	CASSWKASEQYF	TGTGCCAGCAGCTGGAAGGCCAGCGAGCAGTACTTC
.	TRBV29-1	TRBJ1-1	few	CSVVIGEAFF	TGCAGCGTTGTGATAGGGGAAGCTTTCTTT
TRBD1	TRBV19	TRBJ1-2	.	CASKPTSGQGNGYTF	TGTGCCAGTAAGCCCACCTCGGGACAGGGGAATGGCTACACCTTC
TRBD1	TRBV7-9	TRBJ2-7	.	CASDRDSTYEQYF	TGTGCCAGCGACCGGGACAGTACCTACGAGCAGTACTTC
TRBD1	TRBV7-9	TRBJ2-1	once	CASSQDAGQVNNEQFF	TGTGCCAGCAGCCAAGACGCAGGACAGGTAAACAATGAGCAGTTCTTC
.	TRBV28	TRBJ2-7	.	CASSVSKLQSGDEQYF	TGTGCCAGCAGCGTCTCAAAGCTGCAAAGTGGGGACGAGCAGTACTTC
.	TRBV28	TRBJ2-7	once	CASSFPGTGHEQYF	TGTGCCAGCAGTTTCCCGGGAACGGGCCACGAGCAGTACTTC
.	TRBV11-2	TRBJ2-1	.	CASRGKGVPYNEQFF	TGTGCCAGCAGGGGGAAGGGGGTCCCCTACAATGAGCAGTTCTTC
TRBD1	TRBV30	TRBJ2-7	.	CAGTLPAGQGIYEQYF	TGTGCCGGAACGCTCCCTGCAGGACAGGGGATCTACGAGCAGTACTTC
TRBD2	TRBV9	TRBJ2-7	.	CASSAGIRGEVRGEQYF	TGTGCCAGCAGCGCCGGAATTCGGGGGGAGGTCCGTGGCGAGCAGTACTTC
.	TRBV7-9	TRBJ1-5	.	CASSFGDYSNQPQHF	TGTGCCAGCAGCTTCGGGGACTATAGCAATCAGCCCCAGCATTTT
.	TRBV19	TRBJ1-5	few	CASSIRQQYQPQHF	TGTGCCAGTAGTATACGGCAGCAGTATCAGCCCCAGCATTTT
TRBD2	TRBV11-2	TRBJ2-5	.	CASSVGGTSGRGETQYF	TGTGCCAGCAGCGTCGGCGGGACTAGCGGGAGAGGGGAGACCCAGTACTTC
TRBD2	TRBV7-8	TRBJ2-1	.	CASSLFASGSSYNEQFF	TGTGCCAGCAGCTTATTTGCTAGCGGGAGCAGTTACAATGAGCAGTTCTTC
.	TRBV28	TRBJ2-1	.	CASSSDFLGHEQFF	TGTGCCAGCAGTTCGGACTTCCTGGGGCATGAGCAGTTCTTC
.	TRBV15	TRBJ1-1	.	CATSGDVDGGMNTEAFF	TGTGCCACCAGCGGGGACGTAGATGGTGGGATGAACACTGAAGCTTTCTTT
.	TRBV6-5	TRBJ2-7	.	CASALTAASYEQYF	TGTGCCAGCGCCCTTACTGCGGCCTCCTACGAGCAGTACTTC
.	TRBV7-9	TRBJ1-1	once	CASSIGGPNTEAFF	TGTGCCAGCAGCATAGGGGGGCCGAACACTGAAGCTTTCTTT
.	TRBV7-9	TRBJ2-3	.	CASSSQETLSTQYF	TGTGCCAGCAGCTCTCAGGAGACGCTGTCTACGCAGTATTTT
.	TRBV30	TRBJ2-6	once	CAWSRGAGANVLTF	TGTGCCTGGAGTAGGGGCGCCGGGGCCAACGTCCTGACTTTC
.	TRBV4-3	TRBJ1-1	.	CASSQDTGANTEAFF	TGCGCCAGCAGCCAAGATACAGGAGCGAACACTGAAGCTTTCTTT
TRBD1	TRBV27	TRBJ1-5	.	CASSSGTAYSNQPQHF	TGTGCCAGCAGTTCCGGGACAGCCTATAGCAATCAGCCCCAGCATTTT
TRBD2	TRBV29-1	TRBJ2-1	.	CSAGSGTGYNEQFF	TGCAGCGCTGGGAGCGGGACGGGGTACAATGAGCAGTTCTTC
TRBD2	TRBV7-8	TRBJ2-1	.	CASSLVASGSYGASYNEQFF	TGTGCCAGCAGCTTAGTGGCTAGCGGTTCCTACGGAGCTTCCTACAATGAGCAGTTCTTC
.	TRBV7-6	TRBJ2-7	.	CASRRDRGPVGEQYF	TGTGCCAGCAGGAGGGATCGGGGCCCCGTCGGCGAGCAGTACTTC
.	TRBV5-1	TRBJ1-1	.	CASSLDPYRGENTEAFF	TGCGCCAGCAGTCTCGACCCGTATAGGGGAGAGAACACTGAAGCTTTCTTT
.	TRBV7-3	TRBJ2-3	.	CASSRGPGADTQYF	TGTGCCAGCAGCCGAGGGCCGGGGGCAGATACGCAGTATTTT
TRBD1	TRBV28	TRBJ1-2	.	CASSATGQAHYGYTF	TGTGCCAGCAGTGCCACCGGACAGGCGCACTATGGCTACACCTTC
TRBD2	TRBV7-9	TRBJ2-3	.	CASTNRDYLTDTQYF	TGTGCCAGCACCAACCGGGACTACCTCACAGATACGCAGTATTTT